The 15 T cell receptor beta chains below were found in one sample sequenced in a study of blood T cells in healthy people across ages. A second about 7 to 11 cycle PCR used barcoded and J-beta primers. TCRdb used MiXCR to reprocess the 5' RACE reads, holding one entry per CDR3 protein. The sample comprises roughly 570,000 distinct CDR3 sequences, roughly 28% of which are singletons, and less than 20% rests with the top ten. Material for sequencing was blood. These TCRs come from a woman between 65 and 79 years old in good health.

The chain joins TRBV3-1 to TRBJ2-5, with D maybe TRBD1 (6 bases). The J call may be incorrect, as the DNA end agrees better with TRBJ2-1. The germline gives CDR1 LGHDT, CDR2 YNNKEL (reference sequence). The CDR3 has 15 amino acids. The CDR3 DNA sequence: TGTGCCAGCAGCCAAAGGGGGACACCTTACGATGAGCAGTTCTTC. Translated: CASSQRGTPYDEQFF.

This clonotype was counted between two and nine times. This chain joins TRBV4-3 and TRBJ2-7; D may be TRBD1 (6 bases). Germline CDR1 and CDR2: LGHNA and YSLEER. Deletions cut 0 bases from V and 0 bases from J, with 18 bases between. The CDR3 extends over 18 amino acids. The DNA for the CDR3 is TGCGCCAGCAGCCAAGATAAGGGTGGCAGGGGATACTCCTACGAGCAGTACTTC. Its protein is CASSQDKGGRGYSYEQYF.

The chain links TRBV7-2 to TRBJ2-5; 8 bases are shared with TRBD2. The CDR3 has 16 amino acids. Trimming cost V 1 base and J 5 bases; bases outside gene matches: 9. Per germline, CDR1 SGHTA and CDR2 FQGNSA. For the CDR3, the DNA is TGTGCCAGCAGCTTAGGGACTAGCAGGGGCTCGGAGACCCAGTACTTC. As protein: CASSLGTSRGSETQYF.

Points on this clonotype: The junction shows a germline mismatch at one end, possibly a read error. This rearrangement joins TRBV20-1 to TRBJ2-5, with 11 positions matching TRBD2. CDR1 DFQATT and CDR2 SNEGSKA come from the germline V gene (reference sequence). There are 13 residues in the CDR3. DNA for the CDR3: TGCAGTGCTAGATTCCCACTAGCGGGGGATGAGTTCTTC. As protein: CSARFPLAGDEFF.

Here the CDR3 DNA reads TGCAGTGCTAGAGATCGCGATGAAGCTTTCTTT. Its protein is CSARDRDEAFF. This chain uses TRBV20-1 with TRBJ1-1; D remains unclear. There are 11 residues in the CDR3. The V gene lost 0 bases and the J gene lost 7 bases, with 6 bases spanning the gap. The germline CDR1 and CDR2 sequences are DFQATT and SNEGSKA (reference sequence).

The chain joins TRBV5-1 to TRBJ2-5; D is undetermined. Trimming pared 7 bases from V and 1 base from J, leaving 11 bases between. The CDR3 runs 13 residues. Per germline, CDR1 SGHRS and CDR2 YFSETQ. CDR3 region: CASGPRTQETQYF. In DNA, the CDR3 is TGCGCCAGCGGCCCCCGCACCCAAGAGACCCAGTACTTC.

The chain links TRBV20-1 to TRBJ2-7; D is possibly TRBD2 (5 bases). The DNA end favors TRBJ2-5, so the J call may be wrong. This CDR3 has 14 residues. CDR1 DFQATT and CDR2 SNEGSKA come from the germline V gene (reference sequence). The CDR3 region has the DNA TGCAGTGCTAGACCCCGGGAACAGATTGAGACCCAGTACTTC. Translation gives CSARPREQIETQYF.

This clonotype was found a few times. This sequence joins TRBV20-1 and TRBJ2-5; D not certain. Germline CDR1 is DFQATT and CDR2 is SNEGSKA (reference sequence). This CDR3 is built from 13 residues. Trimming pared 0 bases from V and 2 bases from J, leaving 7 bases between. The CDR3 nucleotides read TGCAGTGCTAGAGACGTGTGGCAAGAGACCCAGTACTTC. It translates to CSARDVWQETQYF.

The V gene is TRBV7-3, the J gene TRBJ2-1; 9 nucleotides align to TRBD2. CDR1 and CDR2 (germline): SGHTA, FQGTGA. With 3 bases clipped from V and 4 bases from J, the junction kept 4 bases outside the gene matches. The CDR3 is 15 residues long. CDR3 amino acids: CASSFYLAGYNEQFF. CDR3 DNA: TGTGCCAGCAGCTTCTACCTAGCGGGGTACAATGAGCAGTTCTTC. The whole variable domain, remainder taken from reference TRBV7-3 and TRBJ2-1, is GAGVSQTPSNKVTEKGKYVELRCDPISGHTALYWYRQSLGQGPEFLIYFQGTGAADDSGLPNDRFFAVRPEGSVSTLKIQRTERGDSAVYLCASSFYLAGYNEQFFGPGTRLTVL.

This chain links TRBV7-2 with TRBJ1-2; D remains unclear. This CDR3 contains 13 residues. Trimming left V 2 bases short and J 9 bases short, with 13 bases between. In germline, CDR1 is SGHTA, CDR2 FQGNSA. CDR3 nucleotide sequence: TGTGCCAGCAGCTTACGGGTTGAGTCCAGCTACACCTTC. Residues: CASSLRVESSYTF.

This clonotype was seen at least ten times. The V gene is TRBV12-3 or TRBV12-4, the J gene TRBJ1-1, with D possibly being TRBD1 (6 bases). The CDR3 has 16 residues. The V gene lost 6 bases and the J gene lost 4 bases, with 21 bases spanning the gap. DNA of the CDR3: TGTGCCAGCAGCCCTTGGGGGGGCGGGTTCGGCACTGAAGCTTTCTTT. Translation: CASSPWGGGFGTEAFF.

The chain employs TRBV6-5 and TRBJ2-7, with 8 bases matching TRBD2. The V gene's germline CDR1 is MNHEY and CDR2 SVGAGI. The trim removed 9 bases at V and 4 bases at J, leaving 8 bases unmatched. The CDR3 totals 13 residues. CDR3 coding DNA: TGTGCCAGTAAAAGCGGGGGACGGTACGAGCAGTACTTC. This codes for CASKSGGRYEQYF.

As DNA, the CDR3 is TGTGCCAGCAGAGCGGGGGGCCGGGGCAATTCACCCCTCCACTTT. It is translated as CASRAGGRGNSPLHF. The chain carries TRBV6-5 and TRBJ1-6; D is perhaps TRBD1 (6 bases). Trimming took off 6 bases at V and 7 bases at J, with 16 bases between the two ends. This CDR3 spans 15 amino acids. Germline loops: CDR1 MNHEY, CDR2 SVGAGI.

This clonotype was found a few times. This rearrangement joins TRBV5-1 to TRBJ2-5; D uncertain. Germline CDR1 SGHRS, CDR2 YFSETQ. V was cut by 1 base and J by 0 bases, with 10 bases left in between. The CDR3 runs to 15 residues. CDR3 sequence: CASSLYSPYQETQYF. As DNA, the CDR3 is TGCGCCAGCAGCTTGTATAGCCCGTACCAAGAGACCCAGTACTTC.

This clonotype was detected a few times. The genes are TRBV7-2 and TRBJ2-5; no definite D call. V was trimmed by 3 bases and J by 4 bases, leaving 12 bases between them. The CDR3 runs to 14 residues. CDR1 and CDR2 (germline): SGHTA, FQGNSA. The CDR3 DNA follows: TGTGCCAGCAGCTTTGGGCGCCCCCCAGAGACCCAGTACTTC. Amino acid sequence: CASSFGRPPETQYF.